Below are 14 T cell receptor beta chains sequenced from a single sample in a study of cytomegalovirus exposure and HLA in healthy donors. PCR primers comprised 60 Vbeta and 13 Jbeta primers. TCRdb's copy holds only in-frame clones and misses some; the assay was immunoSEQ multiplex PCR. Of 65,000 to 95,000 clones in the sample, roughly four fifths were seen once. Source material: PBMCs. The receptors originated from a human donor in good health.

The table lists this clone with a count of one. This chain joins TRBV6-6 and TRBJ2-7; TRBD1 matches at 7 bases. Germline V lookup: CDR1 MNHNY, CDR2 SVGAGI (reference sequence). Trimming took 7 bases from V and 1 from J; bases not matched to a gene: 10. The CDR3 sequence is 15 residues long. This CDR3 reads CASTIDRERSYEQYF. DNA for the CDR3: TGTGCCAGCACCATAGACAGGGAGAGGTCCTACGAGCAGTACTTC.

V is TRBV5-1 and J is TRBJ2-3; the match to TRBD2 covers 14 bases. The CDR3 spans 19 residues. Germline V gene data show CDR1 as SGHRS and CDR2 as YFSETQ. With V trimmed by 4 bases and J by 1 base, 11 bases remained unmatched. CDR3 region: CASSPLRTSGGPGTDTQYF. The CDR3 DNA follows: TGCGCCAGCAGCCCCCTCCGGACTAGCGGGGGGCCGGGCACAGATACGCAGTATTTT.

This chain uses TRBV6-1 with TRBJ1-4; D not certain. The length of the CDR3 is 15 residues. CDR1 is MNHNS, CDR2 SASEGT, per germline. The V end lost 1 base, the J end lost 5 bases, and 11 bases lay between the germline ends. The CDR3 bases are TGTGCCAGCAGTGAAGGTGGAACAGACAATGAAAAACTGTTTTTT. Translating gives CASSEGGTDNEKLFF.

CDR3 amino acids: CATSRSLNTEAFF. CDR3 DNA: TGTGCCACCAGCAGGAGCCTGAACACTGAAGCTTTCTTT. V gene TRBV15 combines with J gene TRBJ1-1; D unresolved. There are 13 residues in the CDR3. V was pared by 3 bases and J by 0 bases, with 5 bases between. Germline assignment: CDR1 LNHNV and CDR2 YYDKDF (reference sequence).

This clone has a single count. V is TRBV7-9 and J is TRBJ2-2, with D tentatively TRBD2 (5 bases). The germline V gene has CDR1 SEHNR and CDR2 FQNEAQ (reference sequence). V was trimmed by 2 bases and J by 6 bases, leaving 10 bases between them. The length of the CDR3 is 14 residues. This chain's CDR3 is CASSLTGSAGELFF. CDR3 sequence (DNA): TGTGCCAGCAGCTTAACGGGGAGCGCCGGGGAGCTGTTTTTT.

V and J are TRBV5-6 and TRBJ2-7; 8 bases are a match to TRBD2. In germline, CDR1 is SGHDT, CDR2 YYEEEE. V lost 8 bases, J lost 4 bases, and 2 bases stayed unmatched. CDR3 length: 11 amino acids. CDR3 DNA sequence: TGTGCCAGTCGGGGGGGGTACGAGCAGTACTTC. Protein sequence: CASRGGYEQYF.

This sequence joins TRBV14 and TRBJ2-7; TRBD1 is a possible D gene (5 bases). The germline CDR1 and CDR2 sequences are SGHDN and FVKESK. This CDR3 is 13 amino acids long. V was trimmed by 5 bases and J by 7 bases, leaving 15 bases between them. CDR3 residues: CASSSDSLAEQYF. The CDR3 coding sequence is TGTGCCAGCAGCAGCGACAGCCTCGCGGAGCAGTACTTC.

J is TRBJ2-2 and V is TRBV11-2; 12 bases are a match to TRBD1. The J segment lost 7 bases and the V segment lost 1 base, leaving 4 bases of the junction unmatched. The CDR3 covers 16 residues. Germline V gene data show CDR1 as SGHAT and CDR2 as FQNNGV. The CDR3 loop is CASSLAGQGAGGELFF. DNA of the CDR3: TGTGCCAGCAGCTTAGCGGGACAGGGGGCTGGCGGGGAGCTGTTTTTT.

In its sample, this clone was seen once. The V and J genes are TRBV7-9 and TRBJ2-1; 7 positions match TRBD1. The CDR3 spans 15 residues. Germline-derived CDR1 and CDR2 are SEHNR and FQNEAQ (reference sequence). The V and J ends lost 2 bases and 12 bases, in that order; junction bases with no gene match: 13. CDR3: CASSLSTGTAQAQFF. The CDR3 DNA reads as TGTGCCAGCAGCTTATCAACCGGGACAGCTCAAGCGCAGTTCTTC.

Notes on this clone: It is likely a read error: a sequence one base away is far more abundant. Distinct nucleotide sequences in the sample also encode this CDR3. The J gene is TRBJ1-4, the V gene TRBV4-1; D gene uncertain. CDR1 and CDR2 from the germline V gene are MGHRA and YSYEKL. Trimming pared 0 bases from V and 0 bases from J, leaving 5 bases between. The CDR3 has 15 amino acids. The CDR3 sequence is CASSQDGATNEKLFF. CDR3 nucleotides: TGCGCCAGCAGCCAAGATGGAGCAACTAATGAAAAACTGTTTTTT.

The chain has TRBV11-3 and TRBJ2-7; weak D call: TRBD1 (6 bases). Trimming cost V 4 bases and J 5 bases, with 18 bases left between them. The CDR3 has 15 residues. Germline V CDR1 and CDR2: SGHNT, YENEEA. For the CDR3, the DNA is TGTGCCAGCAGCTCCTCCAACACAGGGTGGCACGAGCAGTACTTC. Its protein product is CASSSSNTGWHEQYF.

CDR3 region: CASSSPGRDQAGEQYF. The DNA of the CDR3 is TGTGCCAGCAGTTCCCCCGGCCGTGACCAGGCGGGCGAGCAGTACTTC. J is TRBJ2-7 and V is TRBV6-6; D may be TRBD2 (5 bases). Germline CDR1 reads MNHNY; CDR2 reads SVGAGI (reference sequence). CDR3 length: 16 amino acids. Deletions cut 4 bases from V and 6 bases from J, with 22 bases between.

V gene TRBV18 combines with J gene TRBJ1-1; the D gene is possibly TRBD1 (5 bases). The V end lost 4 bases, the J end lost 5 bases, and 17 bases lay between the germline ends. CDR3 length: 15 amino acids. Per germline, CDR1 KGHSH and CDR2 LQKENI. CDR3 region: CASSQTPGGDTEAFF. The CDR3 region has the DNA TGTGCCAGCTCACAAACCCCCGGGGGTGATACTGAAGCTTTCTTT.

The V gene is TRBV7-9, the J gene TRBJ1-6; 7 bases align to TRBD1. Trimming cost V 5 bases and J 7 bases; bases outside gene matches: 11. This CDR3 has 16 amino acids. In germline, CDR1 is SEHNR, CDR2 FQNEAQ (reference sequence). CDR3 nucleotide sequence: TGTGCCAGCAGCACCTATGGACAGGATGGGAATTCACCCCTCCACTTT. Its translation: CASSTYGQDGNSPLHF.